The rows below give T cell receptor beta chains drawn from one sample of a study of blood T cell repertoires in COVID-19. TCRdb's copy holds only in-frame clones and misses some; the assay was immunoSEQ multiplex PCR. The repertoire holds around 160,000 clones, with about 81% as singletons. Sequencing input: peripheral blood. Source of these receptors: a human donor in a cohort sampled during active COVID-19. Each CDR3 is given with its conserved first and last residue. D genes are given only for firm matches. Size values are once, few and many counts, or a class for expanded clones, and some rows have none.

d_gene	v_gene	j_gene	abundance	CDR3nt	CDR3aa
-	TRBV2	TRBJ1-5	-	TGTGCCAGCAGACAGGGTGGGTATAGCAATCAGCCCCAGCATTTT	CASRQGGYSNQPQHF
-	TRBV5-5	TRBJ1-2	few	TGTGCCAGCAGCTTGGTCAGAAACTATGGCTACACCTTC	CASSLVRNYGYTF
-	TRBV3-1/TRBV3-2	TRBJ1-1	-	TGTGCCAGCAGCCGCCGACAGCAATCCGAAGCTTTCTTT	CASSRRQQSEAFF
-	TRBV6-6	TRBJ2-3	once	TGTGCCAGCAGTCCTAGACCATTCACAGATACGCAGTATTTT	CASSPRPFTDTQYF
TRBD1	TRBV6-5	TRBJ1-2	-	TGTGCCAGCAGCCCGGGACAGAACTATGGCTACACCTTC	CASSPGQNYGYTF
TRBD1	TRBV5-6	TRBJ1-2	few	TGTGCCAGCAGCGGGGACAGGTACTATGGCTACACCTTC	CASSGDRYYGYTF
TRBD1	TRBV11-3	TRBJ1-1	-	TGTGCCAGCAGCTTAGAATCTGCGGACAGGGGCATGAACACTGAAGCTTTCTTT	CASSLESADRGMNTEAFF
TRBD2	TRBV5-4	TRBJ2-3	-	TGTGCCAGCAGCCCGCGGGGGACCTTATTCACAGATACGCAGTATTTT	CASSPRGTLFTDTQYF
-	TRBV4-1	TRBJ2-3	-	TGCGCCAGCAGCCAAGATCCCCTCCAGCGGAGCACAGATACGCAGTATTTT	CASSQDPLQRSTDTQYF
-	TRBV29-1	TRBJ2-2	-	TGCAGCGTTGTTTCGGGGGATAGGGTCGGGGAGCTGTTTTTT	CSVVSGDRVGELFF
-	TRBV15	TRBJ1-3	-	TGTGCCACCAGCAGAGATCGGGGGTCTGGAAACACCATATATTTT	CATSRDRGSGNTIYF
TRBD1	TRBV15	TRBJ1-1	-	TGTGCCACCAGCAGAGGTGGGACAGGGCGAACTGAAGCTTTCTTT	CATSRGGTGRTEAFF
TRBD2	TRBV9	TRBJ2-1	-	TGTGCCAGCAGCGCAAAAACTAGCGGAGGCACTTCTAGTGAGCAGTTCTTC	CASSAKTSGGTSSEQFF
-	TRBV19	TRBJ1-5	-	TGTGCCAGTGGTTCGGGGGTCTATAGCAATCAGCCCCAGCATTTT	CASGSGVYSNQPQHF
-	TRBV18	TRBJ2-7	-	TGTGCCAGCTCACCACGGGCCCTAGCCTTCGGCGAGCAGTACTTC	CASSPRALAFGEQYF
-	TRBV15	TRBJ2-7	-	TGTGCCACCAGCAGAGGTTCGACTACCAGCTCCTACGAGCAGTACTTC	CATSRGSTTSSYEQYF
-	TRBV5-5	TRBJ2-7	-	TGTGCCAGCAGCTTGGGCGACTACGAGCAGTACTTC	CASSLGDYEQYF
-	TRBV7-8	TRBJ1-1	-	TGTGCCAGCAGCGTAACAGGGAAGACTGAAGCTTTCTTT	CASSVTGKTEAFF
-	TRBV19	TRBJ2-1	-	TGTGCCAGTAGAGTAAGCGCGAATGAGCAGTTCTTC	CASRVSANEQFF
-	TRBV27	TRBJ1-5	-	TGTGCCAGCAGTTCCTTTAATCAGCCCCAGCATTTT	CASSSFNQPQHF
TRBD2	TRBV7-9	TRBJ2-3	few	TGTGCCAGCAGCTTACTCGGTTCTAGCGGGCCACGCACAGATACGCAGTATTTT	CASSLLGSSGPRTDTQYF
-	TRBV4-1	TRBJ2-1	-	TGCGCCAGCAGCCAAGATCTCGACAGATACAATGAGCAGTTCTTC	CASSQDLDRYNEQFF
TRBD1	TRBV5-6	TRBJ2-7	-	TGTGCCAGCAGCTTGCTTGGACAGGGCTCCTACGAGCAGTACTTC	CASSLLGQGSYEQYF